Reported below is one T cell receptor (beta chain). This sample stems from a study of radiotherapy plus CTLA-4 blockade in lung cancer. The ends were cut back, 2 bases at V and 7 bases at J, with 5 bases in the middle. The CDR3 spans 11 residues. Germline V gene sequence: CDR1 SEHNR, CDR2 FQNEAQ (reference sequence). Profiling relied on immunoSEQ multiplex PCR, and the TCRdb table lists in-frame clones only, not all of them. Among roughly 62,000 clones listed, approximately 80% were seen once. This receptor was identified in a human donor with non-small cell lung cancer who had a complete response to radiotherapy plus ipilimumab. The gene calls are TRBV7-9 and TRBJ1-1; D ambiguous. This specimen was peripheral blood, taken from a patient treated with radiotherapy plus ipilimumab. The CDR3 reads CASSLFGEAFF. CDR3 nucleotides: TGTGCCAGCAGCTTATTTGGTGAAGCTTTCTTT.